This entry is about one TCR beta chain. Its target is not known. V shed 6 bases, J shed 4 bases, and the junction held 6 bases outside the gene matches. The CDR3 sequence is 13 residues long. Germline V gene sequence: CDR1 MDHEN, CDR2 SYDVKM. The data were obtained in a study of T cell responses to AZD1222 COVID-19 vaccine. Whole-study context: Pooled samples include second doses given at about 4 or 12 weeks. General study points: The donor cohort was predominantly white British with a female majority, and clonal diversity may have been underestimated. Unmutated variant regions are reportedly the target of nearly half of TCRs that are spike-specific. Repertoires were obtained only post-peak T cell response.

Here immunoSEQ multiplex PCR was the method, and the copy in TCRdb shows in-frame clones only, minus some. Of about 150,000 clones listed, 90% were seen once; the top ten hold 18%. Sequenced here: peripheral blood, sampled on day 0 of AZD1222 vaccination. The chain is built from TRBV28 and TRBJ2-7; TRBD1 agrees at 7 bases. This sequence was found in an adult in good health. The CDR3: CASSLGRGYEQYF. The CDR3 nucleotides read TGTGCCAGCAGCCTCGGCAGGGGGTACGAGCAGTACTTC.